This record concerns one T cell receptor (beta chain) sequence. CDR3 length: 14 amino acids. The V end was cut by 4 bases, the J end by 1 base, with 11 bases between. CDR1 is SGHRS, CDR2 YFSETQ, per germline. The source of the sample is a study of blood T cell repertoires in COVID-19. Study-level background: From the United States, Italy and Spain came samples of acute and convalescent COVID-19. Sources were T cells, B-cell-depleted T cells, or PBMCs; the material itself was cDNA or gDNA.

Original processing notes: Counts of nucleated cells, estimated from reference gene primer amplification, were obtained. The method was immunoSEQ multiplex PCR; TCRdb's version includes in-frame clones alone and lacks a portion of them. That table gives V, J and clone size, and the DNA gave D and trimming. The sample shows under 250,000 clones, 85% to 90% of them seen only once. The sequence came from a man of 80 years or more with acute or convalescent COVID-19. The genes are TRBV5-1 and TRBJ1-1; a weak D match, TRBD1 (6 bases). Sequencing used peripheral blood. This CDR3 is CASSEGTRNTEAFF. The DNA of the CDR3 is TGCGCCAGCAGCGAGGGGACACGGAACACTGAAGCTTTCTTT.